The following is a T cell receptor (beta chain) sequence with its context. Its specificity is unknown. The sample originates from a study of cytomegalovirus exposure and HLA in healthy donors. Study-wide findings and caveats: Rarity held for most TCR sequences, but there were some public TCRs that occurred in many donors.

The study ran its PCR with 60 Vbeta and 13 Jbeta primers. Clones were read by immunoSEQ multiplex PCR, and TCRdb kept only the in-frame ones, dropping some. The data hold tens of thousands of clones, with roughly 80% observed a single time. The germline V gene has CDR1 MRHNA and CDR2 SNTAGT. The CDR3 length is 14 residues. Trimming removed 5 bases from V and 0 bases from J, with 7 bases in between. Input material: PBMCs. This sequence originates from a girl aged 2 to 10 in good health and CMV-seropositive. V is TRBV6-4 and J is TRBJ2-2; D is unclear. The CDR3 spells CASSYSSNTGELFF. CDR3 coding DNA: TGTGCCAGCAGTTACAGCTCGAACACCGGGGAGCTGTTTTTT.